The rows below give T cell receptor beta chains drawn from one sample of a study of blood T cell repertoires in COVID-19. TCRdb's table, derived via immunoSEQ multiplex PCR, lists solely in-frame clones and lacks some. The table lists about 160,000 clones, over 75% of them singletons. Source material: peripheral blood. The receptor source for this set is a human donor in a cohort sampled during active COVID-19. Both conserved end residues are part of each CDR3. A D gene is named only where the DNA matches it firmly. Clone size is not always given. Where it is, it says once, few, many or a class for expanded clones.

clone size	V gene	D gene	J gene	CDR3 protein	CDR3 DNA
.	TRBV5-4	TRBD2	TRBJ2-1	CASSRGGPLAFEQFF	TGTGCCAGCAGCCGGGGGGGCCCTCTGGCCTTTGAGCAGTTCTTC
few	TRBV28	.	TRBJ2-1	CASTRRDQGNEQFF	TGTGCCAGCACGCGACGCGACCAGGGTAATGAGCAGTTCTTC
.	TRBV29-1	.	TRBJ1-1	CSVVTGTNTEAFF	TGCAGCGTTGTAACAGGGACAAACACTGAAGCTTTCTTT
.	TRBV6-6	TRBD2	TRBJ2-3	CASSSIGTRRYF	TGTGCCAGCAGTTCCATAGGGACTAGAAGGTATTTT
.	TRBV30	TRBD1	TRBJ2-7	CAWSLGGPGTGSHEQYF	TGTGCCTGGAGTCTGGGTGGGCCCGGGACAGGGTCCCACGAGCAGTACTTC
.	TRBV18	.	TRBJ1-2	CASSLIQAGERGYTF	TGTGCCAGCTCACTCATTCAGGCGGGGGAGCGTGGCTACACCTTC
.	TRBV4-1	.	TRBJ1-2	CASSQEIGGPKRGYYTF	TGCGCCAGCAGCCAAGAGATAGGGGGGCCTAAGCGGGGATACTACACCTTC
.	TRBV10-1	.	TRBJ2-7	CASSDGVTSDEQYF	TGCGCCAGCAGTGACGGGGTAACGTCGGACGAGCAGTACTTC
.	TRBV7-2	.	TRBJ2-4	CASSAVAQAAAKNIQYF	TGTGCCAGCAGCGCCGTAGCGCAGGCTGCAGCCAAAAACATTCAGTACTTC
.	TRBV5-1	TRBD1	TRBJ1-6	CASSLVGTGQSPLHF	TGCGCCAGCAGCTTGGTAGGGACAGGGCAATCACCCCTCCACTTT
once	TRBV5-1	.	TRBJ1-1	CASSAEGHGWTEAFF	TGCGCCAGCAGCGCGGAGGGCCATGGGTGGACTGAAGCTTTCTTT
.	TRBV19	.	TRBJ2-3	CASRSGMSTDTQYF	TGTGCCAGTAGGTCGGGGATGAGTACAGATACGCAGTATTTT
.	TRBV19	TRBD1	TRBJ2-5	CASSRGQGQETQYF	TGTGCCAGTAGCCGGGGACAGGGCCAAGAGACCCAGTACTTC
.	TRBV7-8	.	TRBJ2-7	CASSLGGDGYEQYF	TGTGCCAGCAGCTTAGGAGGAGATGGGTACGAGCAGTACTTC
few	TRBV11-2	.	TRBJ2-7	CASRHIGDYEQYF	TGTGCCAGCAGGCATATCGGGGACTACGAGCAGTACTTC
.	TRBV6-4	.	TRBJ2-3	CASRASFAADTQYF	TGTGCCAGCAGGGCCTCCTTTGCGGCAGATACGCAGTATTTT
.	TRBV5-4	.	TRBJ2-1	CASSLGPSYNEQFF	TGTGCCAGCAGCTTGGGCCCTAGCTACAATGAGCAGTTCTTC
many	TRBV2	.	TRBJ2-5	CATTKIAEQETQYF	TGTGCCACCACGAAAATAGCGGAACAAGAGACCCAGTACTTC
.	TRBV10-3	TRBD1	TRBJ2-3	CATGTGTDTQYF	TGTGCCACCGGGACAGGGACAGATACGCAGTATTTT
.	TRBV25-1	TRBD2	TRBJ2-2	CASSERLAKGELFF	TGTGCCAGCAGTGAACGACTAGCGAAGGGGGAGCTGTTTTTT
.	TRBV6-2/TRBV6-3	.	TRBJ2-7	CASSLFYEQYF	TGTGCCAGCAGTCTCTTCTACGAGCAGTACTTC
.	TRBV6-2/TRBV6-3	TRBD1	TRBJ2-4	CASSSDRGAKNIQYF	TGTGCCAGCAGTTCGGACAGGGGAGCCAAAAACATTCAGTACTTC
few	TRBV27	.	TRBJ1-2	CASSLEGGNYGYTF	TGTGCCAGCAGTTTAGAAGGGGGTAACTATGGCTACACCTTC
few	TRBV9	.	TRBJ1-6	CASSPASSYNSPLHF	TGTGCCAGCAGTCCTGCGAGCTCCTATAATTCACCCCTCCACTTT
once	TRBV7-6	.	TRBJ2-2	CASSLEGAGWSTGELFF	TGTGCCAGCAGCTTAGAAGGGGCAGGGTGGAGCACCGGGGAGCTGTTTTTT
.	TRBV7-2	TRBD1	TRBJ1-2	CASSRGQGLSQGYTF	TGTGCCAGCAGCCGGGGACAGGGTTTAAGTCAGGGCTACACCTTC
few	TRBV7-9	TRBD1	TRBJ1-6	CASSLGSLGQMNSPLHF	TGTGCCAGCAGCTTGGGGTCTTTGGGACAGATGAATTCACCCCTCCACTTT
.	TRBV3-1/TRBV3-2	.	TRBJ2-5	CASSQAGGRIGTQYF	TGTGCCAGCAGCCAAGCCGGCGGCCGGATTGGGACCCAGTACTTC
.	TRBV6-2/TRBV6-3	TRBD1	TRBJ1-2	CASSSGQGGYGYTF	TGTGCCAGCAGCTCGGGACAGGGAGGCTATGGCTACACCTTC
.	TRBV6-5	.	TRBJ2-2	CASKGPTGELFF	TGTGCCAGCAAGGGGCCAACCGGGGAGCTGTTTTTT
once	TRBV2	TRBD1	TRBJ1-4	CASSEAEGAQKLFF	TGTGCCAGCAGTGAAGCCGAGGGGGCCCAAAAACTGTTTTTT
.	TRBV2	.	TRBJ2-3	CASCTRFTDTQYF	TGTGCCAGCTGCACTCGCTTCACAGATACGCAGTATTTT
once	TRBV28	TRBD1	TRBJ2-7	CASSLGQGAYEQYF	TGTGCCAGCAGTTTAGGACAGGGTGCCTACGAGCAGTACTTC
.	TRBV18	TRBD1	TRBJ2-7	CASSPKTGSYEQYF	TGTGCCAGCTCACCGAAGACAGGGTCCTACGAGCAGTACTTC
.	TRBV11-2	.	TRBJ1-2	CASSLALGVPPYGYTF	TGTGCCAGCAGCTTAGCTTTAGGAGTCCCCCCCTATGGCTACACCTTC
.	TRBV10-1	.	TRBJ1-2	CASSANGYTF	TGCGCCAGCAGTGCTAATGGCTACACCTTC
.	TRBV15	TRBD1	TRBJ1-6	CATSRDRTGGNSPLHF	TGTGCCACCAGCAGAGATCGGACAGGGGGCAATTCACCCCTCCACTTT
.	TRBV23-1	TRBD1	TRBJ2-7	CASSQHRDRLTTPYEQYF	TGCGCCAGCAGTCAACACCGGGACAGGCTCACGACGCCCTACGAGCAGTACTTC
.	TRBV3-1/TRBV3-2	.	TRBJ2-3	CASSQEEGGKGSTDTQYF	TGTGCCAGCAGCCAAGAAGAGGGGGGGAAAGGGAGCACAGATACGCAGTATTTT
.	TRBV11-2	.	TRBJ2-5	CASSLGLKETQYF	TGTGCCAGCAGCTTAGGACTTAAAGAGACCCAGTACTTC